A single sample gave rise to the 23 T cell receptor beta chains below, sequenced in a study of cytomegalovirus exposure and HLA in healthy donors. Researchers ran the PCR with 60 Vbeta and 13 Jbeta primers. Clones were read by immunoSEQ multiplex PCR, and TCRdb kept only the in-frame ones, dropping some. The profile covers around 200,000 clones, with around 83% appearing a single time and around 1.5% taken by the ten largest. Input material: PBMCs. These TCRs come from a man in his fifties in good health and CMV-seronegative.

The chain uses TRBV7-9 and TRBJ2-1, with TRBD2 identical over 11 bases. There are 15 residues in the CDR3. Trimming removed 1 base from V and 12 bases from J; junction bases left unmatched: 8. CDR1 and CDR2 (germline): SEHNR, FQNEAQ (reference sequence). The CDR3 protein is CASSLGPIAGGGQFF. DNA for the CDR3: TGTGCCAGCAGCTTAGGACCGATAGCGGGAGGGGGGCAGTTCTTC.

CDR3 in DNA: TGTGCCAGCAGTGCCGTTAGGCGGGGGACCCAGTACTTC. Its translation is CASSAVRRGTQYF. The gene calls are TRBV6-5 and TRBJ2-5, with D maybe TRBD2 (6 bases). The CDR3 totals 13 residues. CDR1 is MNHEY, CDR2 SVGAGI, per germline. V lost 5 bases, J lost 7 bases, and 14 bases lay in between.

The chain carries TRBV9 and TRBJ2-3; 8 bases agree with TRBD2. The CDR3 consists of 16 residues. V was clipped by 0 bases and J by 3 bases; unmatched bases: 6. Germline CDR1 SGDLS, CDR2 YYNGEE. CDR3 sequence (DNA): TGTGCCAGCAGCGTAGCACCCAGACTAGCGACAGATACGCAGTATTTT. Translated: CASSVAPRLATDTQYF.

The J gene is TRBJ2-5, the V gene TRBV18; a weak D match, TRBD2 (5 bases). The V gene's germline CDR1 is KGHSH and CDR2 LQKENI. The germline V and J ends were trimmed by 0 bases and 3 bases, with 8 bases remaining between them. The CDR3 is 14 amino acids. The CDR3 loop reads CASSPPNGEETQYF. CDR3 DNA sequence: TGTGCCAGCTCACCACCGAACGGGGAAGAGACCCAGTACTTC.

This sequence joins TRBV4-3 and TRBJ1-1; no definite D call. CDR3 length: 14 amino acids. The germline gives CDR1 LGHNA, CDR2 YSLEER. V lost 4 bases and J lost 5, with 14 bases in between. CDR3 sequence (DNA): TGCGCCAGCAGCCCAAAGCCGGGGAGGACTGAAGCTTTCTTT. It is translated as CASSPKPGRTEAFF.

V is TRBV28 and J is TRBJ2-4; the match to TRBD2 covers 8 bases. V was pared by 4 bases and J by 13 bases, with 15 bases of the junction left unmatched. Germline V gene sequence: CDR1 MDHEN, CDR2 SYDVKM. CDR3 length: 15 residues. CDR3 nucleotides: TGTGCCAGCAGTTCTCTAGCGGGCGTGGCGGGGAAACAGTACTTC. Translation gives CASSSLAGVAGKQYF. Complete variable domain (other parts from reference TRBV28 and TRBJ2-4): DVKVTQSSRYLVKRTGEKVFLECVQDMDHENMFWYRQDPGLGLRLIYFSYDVKMKEKGDIPEGYSVSREKKERFSLILESASTNQTSMYLCASSSLAGVAGKQYFGAGTRLSVL.

V gene TRBV7-6 combines with J gene TRBJ1-1; perhaps TRBD1 as D (6 bases). V gave up 4 bases and J gave up 1 base, with 7 bases separating them. Germline CDR1 reads SGHVS; CDR2 reads FNYEAQ. This CDR3 spans 13 amino acids. The CDR3 loop is CASSSQGNTEAFF. CDR3 nucleotides: TGTGCCAGCAGCTCACAGGGGAACACTGAAGCTTTCTTT.

The V gene is TRBV18, the J gene TRBJ1-1; 9 nucleotides agree with TRBD1. Per germline, CDR1 KGHSH and CDR2 LQKENI. The length of the CDR3 is 15 residues. J was trimmed by 5 bases and V by 8 bases; bases with no gene match: 12. DNA for the CDR3: TGTGCCAGCACGACCGGGACAGGGTATTGGACTGAAGCTTTCTTT. It encodes CASTTGTGYWTEAFF.

The chain carries TRBV6-4 and TRBJ2-6; D remains ambiguous. The V gene lost 3 bases and the J gene lost 0 bases, with 9 bases spanning the gap. Germline assignment: CDR1 MRHNA and CDR2 SNTAGT. This CDR3 has 16 amino acids. The CDR3 DNA follows: TGTGCCAGCAGTGATGGCAGTCCCTCTGGGGCCAACGTCCTGACTTTC. Translation: CASSDGSPSGANVLTF.

J is TRBJ2-2 and V is TRBV5-1; D is ambiguous. The CDR3 is 12 residues long. V lost 2 bases and J 6 bases, leaving 5 bases between the germline ends. Germline V gene sequence: CDR1 SGHRS, CDR2 YFSETQ. The CDR3, as DNA: TGCGCCAGCAGCTTATTAGCCGGGGAGCTGTTTTTT. Its protein is CASSLLAGELFF.

This chain connects TRBV19 to TRBJ2-3; 9 bases line up with TRBD2. The CDR3 has 13 amino acids. Germline CDR1 and CDR2: LNHDA and SQIVND (reference sequence). V lost 7 bases to trimming and J lost 5 bases; unmatched junction nucleotides: 4. CDR3 protein: CASMGLAVDTQYF. CDR3 nucleotides: TGTGCCAGTATGGGACTAGCCGTAGATACGCAGTATTTT. Variable domain in full (rest from reference TRBV19 and TRBJ2-3): DGGITQSPKYLFRKEGQNVTLSCEQNLNHDAMYWYRQDPGQGLRLIYYSQIVNDFQKGDIAEGYSVSREKKESFPLTVTSAQKNPTAFYLCASMGLAVDTQYFGPGTRLTVL.

The rearrangement uses TRBV7-9 and TRBJ2-1; no clear D. The CDR3 is 12 amino acids. Trimming pared 5 bases from V and 11 bases from J, leaving 13 bases between. CDR1 is SEHNR, CDR2 FQNEAQ, per germline (reference sequence). CDR3 coding DNA: TGTGCCAGCAGCACGAGACAAAATCAGCAGTTCTTC. The encoded protein is CASSTRQNQQFF.

CDR3 in DNA: TGTGCCAGCAGGGGGGACAGTTCCTACGAGCAGTACTTC. Protein: CASRGDSSYEQYF. The chain joins TRBV28 to TRBJ2-5; 7 positions match TRBD1. The J call may be mistaken, given a closer DNA end match to TRBJ2-7. The CDR3 is 13 amino acids. Germline V gene lookup returns CDR1 MDHEN and CDR2 SYDVKM.

The chain is built from TRBV7-9 and TRBJ2-5; a possible D gene is TRBD2 (5 bases). The ends were cut back, 7 bases at V and 9 bases at J, with 21 bases in the middle. This CDR3 region has 14 residues. CDR1 is SEHNR, CDR2 FQNEAQ, per germline (reference sequence). CDR3 coding DNA: TGTGCCAGCATTAGGTCGGACGACCACGGGGCCCAGTACTTC. Encoded protein: CASIRSDDHGAQYF.

The chain links TRBV30 to TRBJ1-2; D possibly corresponds to TRBD1 (5 bases). The CDR3 runs to 13 residues. Looked up from germline, CDR1 is GTSNPN and CDR2 is SVGIG (reference sequence). Trimming stripped 8 bases from V and 4 bases from J, with 17 bases between. The CDR3 DNA reads TGTGCCCATGGGGCAGCTTTAGCCTATGGCTACACCTTC. Protein sequence: CAHGAALAYGYTF.

The rearrangement uses TRBV7-8 and TRBJ2-7; D is possibly TRBD2 (5 bases). Deletions cut 2 bases from V and 3 bases from J, with 14 bases between. CDR3 length: 15 amino acids. CDR1 is SGHVS, CDR2 FQNEAQ, per germline. CDR3: CASSLFTDSVYEQYF. The CDR3 coding sequence is TGTGCCAGCAGCTTATTTACGGACTCGGTCTACGAGCAGTACTTC.

The J gene is TRBJ2-1, the V gene TRBV4-3; 10 bases match TRBD2. The CDR3 covers 16 residues. Unmatched junction bases numbered 7, after V lost 1 base and J lost 7 bases. Germline CDR1 reads LGHNA; CDR2 reads YSLEER. The CDR3 DNA reads TGCGCCAGCAGCCAAGCCCCAGCGGGGGGGATAAATGAGCAGTTCTTC. This sequence encodes CASSQAPAGGINEQFF.

The chain employs TRBV19 and TRBJ2-7, with 9 bases lining up with TRBD1. The germline gives CDR1 LNHDA, CDR2 SQIVND (reference sequence). J was trimmed by 3 bases and V by 7 bases; bases with no gene match: 10. The CDR3 totals 15 residues. CDR3: CASTFAGTGLYEQYF. In nucleotides, the CDR3 is TGTGCCAGTACATTCGCCGGGACAGGGCTCTACGAGCAGTACTTC.

The chain joins TRBV4-2 to TRBJ1-1, with a tentative D call TRBD1 (6 bases). The V end lost 1 base, the J end lost 1 base, and 10 bases lay between the germline ends. CDR3 length: 15 residues. The germline V gene encodes CDR1 LGHNA and CDR2 YNFKEQ. CDR3 bases: TGTGCCAGCAGCCAAGGAGAAGGGGGGAACACTGAAGCTTTCTTT. Encoded protein: CASSQGEGGNTEAFF.

The chain combines TRBV5-1 with TRBJ1-2; 12 bases agree with TRBD1. Per the germline V gene, CDR1 is SGHRS and CDR2 is YFSETQ. The V segment lost 4 bases and the J segment 3 bases; nucleotides outside the gene matches: 10. The CDR3 sequence is 17 residues long. CDR3 amino acids: CASSPGTGGRSDYGYTF. The DNA of the CDR3 is TGCGCCAGCAGCCCCGGGACAGGGGGCCGGTCGGACTATGGCTACACCTTC.

The chain recombines TRBV5-1 with TRBJ2-5, with 7 positions matching TRBD2. Germline CDR1 and CDR2: SGHRS and YFSETQ. The CDR3 contains 14 residues. V shed 4 bases, J shed 5 bases, and the junction held 8 bases outside the gene matches. The CDR3 DNA sequence: TGCGCCAGCAGCAGGGCTAGCGGACTGGAGACCCAGTACTTC. Its translation: CASSRASGLETQYF.

This clone was observed a few times. The rearrangement joins TRBV5-1 to TRBJ1-4; no definite D call. The CDR3 has 13 residues. V lost 1 base to trimming and J lost 5 bases, with 6 bases between them. The V gene's germline CDR1 is SGHRS and CDR2 YFSETQ. In DNA form, the CDR3 reads TGCGCCAGCAGCTTGTCGCGGAATGAAAAACTGTTTTTT. Protein: CASSLSRNEKLFF. The full variable domain, completed using reference TRBV5-1 and TRBJ1-4, is KAGVTQTPRYLIKTRGQQVTLSCSPISGHRSVSWYQQTPGQGLQFLFEYFSETQRNKGNFPGRFSGRQFSNSRSEMNVSTLELGDSALYLCASSLSRNEKLFFGSGTQLSVL.

The J gene is TRBJ1-5, the V gene TRBV19; TRBD1 agrees at 7 bases. The V gene's germline CDR1 is LNHDA and CDR2 SQIVND (reference sequence). This CDR3 contains 15 residues. Germline trimming cut 3 bases from V and 7 bases from J; bases unmatched to any gene: 9. The CDR3 region has the DNA TGTGCCAGTAGTATTGGGACAGCAAGACTCCAGCCCCAGCATTTT. Translating gives CASSIGTARLQPQHF. Full variable domain (missing parts from reference TRBV19 and TRBJ1-5): DGGITQSPKYLFRKEGQNVTLSCEQNLNHDAMYWYRQDPGQGLRLIYYSQIVNDFQKGDIAEGYSVSREKKESFPLTVTSAQKNPTAFYLCASSIGTARLQPQHFGDGTRLSIL.